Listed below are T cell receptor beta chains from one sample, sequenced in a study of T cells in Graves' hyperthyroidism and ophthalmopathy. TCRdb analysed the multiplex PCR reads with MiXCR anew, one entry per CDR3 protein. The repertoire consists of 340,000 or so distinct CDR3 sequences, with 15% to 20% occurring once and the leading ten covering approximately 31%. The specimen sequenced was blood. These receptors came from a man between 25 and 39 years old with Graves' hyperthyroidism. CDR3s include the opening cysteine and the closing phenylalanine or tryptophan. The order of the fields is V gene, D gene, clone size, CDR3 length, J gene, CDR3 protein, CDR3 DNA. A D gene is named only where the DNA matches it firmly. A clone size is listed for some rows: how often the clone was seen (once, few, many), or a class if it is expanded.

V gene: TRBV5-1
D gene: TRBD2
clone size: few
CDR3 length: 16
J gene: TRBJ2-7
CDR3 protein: CASSLNSGGSTYEQYF
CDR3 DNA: TGCGCCAGCAGCTTGAATTCCGGGGGGAGTACCTACGAGCAGTACTTC

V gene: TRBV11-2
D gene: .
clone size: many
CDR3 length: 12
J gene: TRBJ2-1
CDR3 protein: CASSRQYNEQFF
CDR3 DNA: TGTGCCAGCAGCAGACAGTACAATGAGCAGTTCTTC

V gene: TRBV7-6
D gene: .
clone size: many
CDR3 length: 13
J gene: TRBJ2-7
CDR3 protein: CASSLAGVAEQYF
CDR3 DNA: TGTGCCAGCAGCTTAGCGGGGGTTGCCGAGCAGTACTTC

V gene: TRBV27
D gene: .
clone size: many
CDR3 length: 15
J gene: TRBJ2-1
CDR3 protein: CASSARDISYNEQFF
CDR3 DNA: TGTGCCAGCAGTGCTCGAGACATCTCCTACAATGAGCAGTTCTTC

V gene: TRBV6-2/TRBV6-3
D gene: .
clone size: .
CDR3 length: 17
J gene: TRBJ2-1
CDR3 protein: CASSPSPETSYYNEQFF
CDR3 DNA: TGTGCCAGCAGTCCGTCTCCAGAAACTTCATATTACAATGAGCAGTTCTTC

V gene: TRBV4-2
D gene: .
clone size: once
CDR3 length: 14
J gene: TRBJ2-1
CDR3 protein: CASSQELASDEQFF
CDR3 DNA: TGTGCCAGCAGCCAAGAACTAGCAAGCGATGAGCAGTTCTTC

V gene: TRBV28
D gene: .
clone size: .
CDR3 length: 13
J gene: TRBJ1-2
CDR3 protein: CASASGPNYGYTF
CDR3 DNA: TGTGCCAGCGCCTCAGGTCCAAACTATGGCTACACCTTC

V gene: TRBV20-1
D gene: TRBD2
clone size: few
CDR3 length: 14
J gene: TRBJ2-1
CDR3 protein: CSASAGTTYNEQFF
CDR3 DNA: TGCAGTGCGAGCGCCGGGACTACCTACAATGAGCAGTTCTTC

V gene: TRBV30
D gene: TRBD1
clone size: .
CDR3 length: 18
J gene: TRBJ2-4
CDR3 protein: CAFTPGQGASGAKNIQYF
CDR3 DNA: TGTGCCTTCACACCGGGACAGGGCGCCAGCGGAGCCAAAAACATTCAGTACTTC

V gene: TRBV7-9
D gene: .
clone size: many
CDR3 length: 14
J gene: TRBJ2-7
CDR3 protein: CASSLGGQAGEQYF
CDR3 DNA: TGTGCCAGCAGCTTAGGGGGGCAGGCCGGTGAGCAGTACTTC

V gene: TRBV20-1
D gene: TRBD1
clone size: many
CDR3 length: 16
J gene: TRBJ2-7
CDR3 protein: CSARDGDRGELGEQYF
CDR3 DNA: TGCAGTGCTAGAGATGGGGACAGGGGTGAACTGGGTGAGCAGTACTTC

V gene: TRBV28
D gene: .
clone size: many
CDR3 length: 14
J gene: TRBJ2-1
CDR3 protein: CASSPRDSDLEQFF
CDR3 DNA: TGTGCCAGCAGTCCACGGGACTCGGATTTAGAGCAGTTCTTC

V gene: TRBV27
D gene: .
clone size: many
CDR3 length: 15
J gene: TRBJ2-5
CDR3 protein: CASSSFGTYQETQYF
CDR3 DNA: TGTGCCAGCAGTTCGTTTGGGACTTACCAAGAGACCCAGTACTTC

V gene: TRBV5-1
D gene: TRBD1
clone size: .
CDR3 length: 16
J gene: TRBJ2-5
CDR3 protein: CASRETGGYNGETQYF
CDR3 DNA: TGCGCCAGCAGGGAAACAGGGGGCTACAATGGAGAGACCCAGTACTTC

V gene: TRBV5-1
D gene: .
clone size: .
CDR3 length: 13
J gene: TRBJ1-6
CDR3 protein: CASRGTGNSPLHF
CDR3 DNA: TGCGCCAGCAGGGGGACGGGGAATTCACCCCTCCACTTT

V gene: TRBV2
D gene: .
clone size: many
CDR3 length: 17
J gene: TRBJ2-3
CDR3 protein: CASSPRQTNTIGDTQYF
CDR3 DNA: TGTGCCAGCAGTCCCCGACAGACCAATACCATCGGGGATACGCAGTATTTT

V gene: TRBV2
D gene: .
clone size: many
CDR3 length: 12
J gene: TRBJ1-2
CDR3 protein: CASSGDSHGYTF
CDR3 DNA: TGTGCCAGCAGTGGCGACAGTCATGGCTACACCTTC

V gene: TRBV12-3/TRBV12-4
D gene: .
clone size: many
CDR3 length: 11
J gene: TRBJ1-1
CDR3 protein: CASSSGTGAFF
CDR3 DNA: TGTGCCAGCAGTTCTGGTACCGGAGCTTTCTTT

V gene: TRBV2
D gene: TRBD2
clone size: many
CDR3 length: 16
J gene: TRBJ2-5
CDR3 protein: CASSVGLAGTQETQYF
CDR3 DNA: TGTGCCAGCAGTGTAGGACTAGCGGGGACACAAGAGACCCAGTACTTC

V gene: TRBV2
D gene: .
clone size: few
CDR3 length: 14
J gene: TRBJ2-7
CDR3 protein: CATEPQGLSYEQYF
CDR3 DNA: TGTGCCACCGAACCCCAGGGGCTGTCCTACGAGCAGTACTTC

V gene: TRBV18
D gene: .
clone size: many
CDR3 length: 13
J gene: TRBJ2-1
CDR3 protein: CATGLSSYNEQFF
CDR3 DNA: TGTGCCACAGGTTTATCCTCCTACAATGAGCAGTTCTTC